Only a few counts were recorded for the clone carrying this T cell receptor beta chain. TCRdb re-called the 5' RACE reads with MiXCR, one entry per CDR3 protein. The profile shows around 310,000 distinct CDR3 sequences, around 15% of them singletons. The data were taken from a study of T-cell memory formation after mild COVID-19. The source of this sequence is a young man who had mild COVID-19 (a few samples of this study predate the infection). Cell type and time point are not known. The sequenced material came from PBMCs or a T cell subset sorted from them (not recorded which).

The CDR3: CAWRQSGAGSNEQFF. The CDR3 DNA is TGTGCCTGGAGGCAGTCTGGGGCCGGCAGTAATGAGCAGTTCTTC. The chain combines TRBV30 with TRBJ2-1; D is perhaps TRBD1 (5 bases). Germline CDR1 and CDR2: GTSNPN and SVGIG (reference sequence). There are 15 residues in the CDR3. Trimming shortened V by 3 bases and J by 7 bases, and 19 bases separated the two germline ends.